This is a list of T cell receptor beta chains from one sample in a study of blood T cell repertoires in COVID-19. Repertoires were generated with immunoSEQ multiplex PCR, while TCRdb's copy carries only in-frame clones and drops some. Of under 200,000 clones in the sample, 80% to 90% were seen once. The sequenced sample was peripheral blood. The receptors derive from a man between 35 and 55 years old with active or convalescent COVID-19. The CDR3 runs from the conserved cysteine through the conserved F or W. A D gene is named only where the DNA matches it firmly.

CDR3 DNA: TGTGCCAGCAGAGGGACAGGGGAGAACTATGGCTACACCTTC
CDR3 protein: CASRGTGENYGYTF
D gene: TRBD1
V gene: TRBV9
J gene: TRBJ1-2

CDR3 DNA: TGCGCCAGCAGCTTAAGCGATAATCAGCCCCAGCATTTT
CDR3 protein: CASSLSDNQPQHF
D gene: .
V gene: TRBV5-1
J gene: TRBJ1-5

CDR3 DNA: TGTGCCAGCAGTCCGACAGGGGGCAGGTACGAGCAGTACTTC
CDR3 protein: CASSPTGGRYEQYF
D gene: TRBD1
V gene: TRBV7-9
J gene: TRBJ2-7

CDR3 DNA: TGCGCCAGCAGCCACGGACTAGCCGATAGGAATGAGCAGTTCTTC
CDR3 protein: CASSHGLADRNEQFF
D gene: TRBD2
V gene: TRBV5-1
J gene: TRBJ2-1

CDR3 DNA: TGTGCCTGGAGTGTAGCCAGGGGGCATCAGCCCCAGCATTTT
CDR3 protein: CAWSVARGHQPQHF
D gene: TRBD1
V gene: TRBV30
J gene: TRBJ1-5

CDR3 DNA: TGTGCCAGCAGTTTAGCAGGTTGGCGTTCACCCCTCCACTTT
CDR3 protein: CASSLAGWRSPLHF
D gene: .
V gene: TRBV28
J gene: TRBJ1-6

CDR3 DNA: TGTGCCAGCTCACCGGCAGGGGCGGTTAATCAGCCCCAGCATTTT
CDR3 protein: CASSPAGAVNQPQHF
D gene: .
V gene: TRBV18
J gene: TRBJ1-5

CDR3 DNA: TGTGCCTGGATACTCAGGGACAGGAGCTCCTACGAGCAGTACTTC
CDR3 protein: CAWILRDRSSYEQYF
D gene: TRBD1
V gene: TRBV30
J gene: TRBJ2-7

CDR3 DNA: TGTGCCAGCAGCCGACAGGGGGCGGGGATCACTGAAGCTTTCTTT
CDR3 protein: CASSRQGAGITEAFF
D gene: TRBD1
V gene: TRBV27
J gene: TRBJ1-1

CDR3 DNA: TGTGCCAGCAGCTTATCAGGGTACAAAAACATTCAGTACTTC
CDR3 protein: CASSLSGYKNIQYF
D gene: .
V gene: TRBV7-2
J gene: TRBJ2-4

CDR3 DNA: TGTGCCAGCAGTTACTCATCCCTCCTGGAGGATGGCTACACCTTC
CDR3 protein: CASSYSSLLEDGYTF
D gene: .
V gene: TRBV6-2/TRBV6-3
J gene: TRBJ1-2

CDR3 DNA: TGTGCCAGCAGTCCAAGGACTGCGGATCAGCCCCAGCATTTT
CDR3 protein: CASSPRTADQPQHF
D gene: .
V gene: TRBV27
J gene: TRBJ1-5

CDR3 DNA: TGCAGCGTCTCGGACACTGAAGCTTTCTTT
CDR3 protein: CSVSDTEAFF
D gene: .
V gene: TRBV29-1
J gene: TRBJ1-1

CDR3 DNA: TGCGCCAGCAGCCTATCCGGGACAGCCGGCAATCAGCCCCAGCATTTT
CDR3 protein: CASSLSGTAGNQPQHF
D gene: TRBD1
V gene: TRBV5-1
J gene: TRBJ1-5

CDR3 DNA: TGTGCCAGCAGCCAAGAAGGGACTAGGGGTTGGAATGAAAAACTGTTTTTT
CDR3 protein: CASSQEGTRGWNEKLFF
D gene: .
V gene: TRBV4-2
J gene: TRBJ1-4

CDR3 DNA: TGTGCCAGCAGCTCCCCGACTAGCGGGACCTACGAGCAGTACTTC
CDR3 protein: CASSSPTSGTYEQYF
D gene: TRBD2
V gene: TRBV3-1/TRBV3-2
J gene: TRBJ2-7